The rows below give T cell receptor beta chains drawn from one sample of a study of cytomegalovirus exposure and HLA in healthy donors. Using immunoSEQ multiplex PCR, the repertoire was profiled, and TCRdb retains in-frame clones only, with some absent. The repertoire includes some 180,000 clones, approximately 76% of them detected once, and 5.4% sits in the top ten. What was sequenced was PBMCs. Receptors were obtained from a woman aged 18-29 years in good health and CMV-seropositive. Both conserved end residues are part of each CDR3. A D gene is named only where the DNA matches it firmly. Clone size is shown for a subset of rows, as once, few, many or a class of expanded clone.

J gene: TRBJ2-2
clone size: .
V gene: TRBV7-9
CDR3 length: 16
D gene: .
CDR3 DNA: TGTGCCAGCAGCTTAATGGGACAACTAAACACCGGGGAGCTGTTTTTT
CDR3 protein: CASSLMGQLNTGELFF

J gene: TRBJ1-4
clone size: .
V gene: TRBV30
CDR3 length: 11
D gene: .
CDR3 DNA: TGTGCCTGGAGTGTAAGGGGCCAACTGTTTTTT
CDR3 protein: CAWSVRGQLFF

J gene: TRBJ2-7
clone size: few
V gene: TRBV7-9
CDR3 length: 16
D gene: TRBD1
CDR3 DNA: TGTGCCAGCAGCCAGCGCCCTAGGACAGGGGCGGGAGAGCAGTACTTC
CDR3 protein: CASSQRPRTGAGEQYF

J gene: TRBJ1-1
clone size: few
V gene: TRBV7-9
CDR3 length: 12
D gene: .
CDR3 DNA: TGTGCCAGCAGCTCCCGGAACACTGAAGCTTTCTTT
CDR3 protein: CASSSRNTEAFF

J gene: TRBJ2-7
clone size: .
V gene: TRBV6-5
CDR3 length: 12
D gene: .
CDR3 DNA: TGTGCCAGCAGCCAGGGTCCCTACGAGCAGTACTTC
CDR3 protein: CASSQGPYEQYF

J gene: TRBJ2-2
clone size: .
V gene: TRBV27
CDR3 length: 13
D gene: .
CDR3 DNA: TGTGCCAGCAGTCCCTTTAGCACCGGGGAGCTGTTTTTT
CDR3 protein: CASSPFSTGELFF

J gene: TRBJ1-2
clone size: .
V gene: TRBV6-5
CDR3 length: 14
D gene: .
CDR3 DNA: TGTGCCAGCACTAGGCGGGGGGTCAACTATGGCTACACCTTC
CDR3 protein: CASTRRGVNYGYTF

J gene: TRBJ1-2
clone size: .
V gene: TRBV6-5
CDR3 length: 13
D gene: TRBD1
CDR3 DNA: TGTGCCAGCAGCCGACAGGGGGGCAATGGCTACACCTTC
CDR3 protein: CASSRQGGNGYTF

J gene: TRBJ2-1
clone size: .
V gene: TRBV7-3
CDR3 length: 15
D gene: .
CDR3 DNA: TGTGCCAGCAGCCGAGGGGGGGACTTCTACAATGAGCAGTTCTTC
CDR3 protein: CASSRGGDFYNEQFF

J gene: TRBJ1-6
clone size: few
V gene: TRBV11-2
CDR3 length: 16
D gene: .
CDR3 DNA: TGTGCCAGCAGCTCACAGGGTAGGACCTATAATTCACCCCTCCACTTT
CDR3 protein: CASSSQGRTYNSPLHF

J gene: TRBJ1-1
clone size: .
V gene: TRBV4-1
CDR3 length: 11
D gene: .
CDR3 DNA: TGCGCCAGCAGTCAAGCAAGCGAAGCTTTCTTT
CDR3 protein: CASSQASEAFF

J gene: TRBJ2-5
clone size: .
V gene: TRBV4-2
CDR3 length: 15
D gene: TRBD2
CDR3 DNA: TGTGCCAGCAGCCCACTAGCGGGGATACAAGAGACCCAGTACTTC
CDR3 protein: CASSPLAGIQETQYF

J gene: TRBJ2-7
clone size: .
V gene: TRBV5-6
CDR3 length: 14
D gene: .
CDR3 DNA: TGTGCCAGCAGCTACCCGGGACACTCCTACGAGCAGTACTTC
CDR3 protein: CASSYPGHSYEQYF

J gene: TRBJ1-2
clone size: few
V gene: TRBV18
CDR3 length: 14
D gene: TRBD1
CDR3 DNA: TGTGCCAGCTCACCTACAGGGGAACACTATGGCTACACCTTC
CDR3 protein: CASSPTGEHYGYTF

J gene: TRBJ2-2
clone size: once
V gene: TRBV5-4
CDR3 length: 15
D gene: TRBD2
CDR3 DNA: TGTGCCAGCAGCTCGGGACTAGCGGGCACCGGGGAGCTGTTTTTT
CDR3 protein: CASSSGLAGTGELFF

J gene: TRBJ1-4
clone size: .
V gene: TRBV14
CDR3 length: 16
D gene: TRBD1
CDR3 DNA: TGTGCCAGCAGCCAAGACGTGGGACAGCTTAATGAAAAACTGTTTTTT
CDR3 protein: CASSQDVGQLNEKLFF

J gene: TRBJ2-1
clone size: .
V gene: TRBV29-1
CDR3 length: 13
D gene: .
CDR3 DNA: TGCAGCGTTGATGGGGGGATAATCGATGAGCAGTTCTTC
CDR3 protein: CSVDGGIIDEQFF

J gene: TRBJ2-5
clone size: .
V gene: TRBV7-7
CDR3 length: 12
D gene: .
CDR3 DNA: TGTGCTAGCCGGGGGTTGGGGGAGACCCAGTACTTC
CDR3 protein: CASRGLGETQYF

J gene: TRBJ2-3
clone size: .
V gene: TRBV7-9
CDR3 length: 15
D gene: .
CDR3 DNA: TGTGCCAGCAGCTTGCTTGGAGCTAGTGGTTATACGCAGTATTTT
CDR3 protein: CASSLLGASGYTQYF

J gene: TRBJ1-1
clone size: .
V gene: TRBV4-1
CDR3 length: 15
D gene: TRBD1
CDR3 DNA: TGCGCCAGCAGCCAATTACAGGGGTTATTCACTGAAGCTTTCTTT
CDR3 protein: CASSQLQGLFTEAFF

J gene: TRBJ2-4
clone size: .
V gene: TRBV7-9
CDR3 length: 13
D gene: .
CDR3 DNA: TGTGCCAGCAGCCCCGTGGCCAAAAACATTCAGTACTTC
CDR3 protein: CASSPVAKNIQYF

J gene: TRBJ2-5
clone size: .
V gene: TRBV19
CDR3 length: 14
D gene: .
CDR3 DNA: TGTGCCAGTAGTATTGAGTACCAAGAAGAGACCCAGTACTTC
CDR3 protein: CASSIEYQEETQYF

J gene: TRBJ1-1
clone size: .
V gene: TRBV19
CDR3 length: 14
D gene: .
CDR3 DNA: TGTGCCAGTAGTATTGGTGCTATGAACACTGAAGCTTTCTTT
CDR3 protein: CASSIGAMNTEAFF

J gene: TRBJ1-5
clone size: .
V gene: TRBV19
CDR3 length: 14
D gene: TRBD1
CDR3 DNA: TGTGCCAGTAGCCAGGGACAGTTCAATCAGCCCCAGCATTTT
CDR3 protein: CASSQGQFNQPQHF

J gene: TRBJ2-2
clone size: .
V gene: TRBV7-8
CDR3 length: 15
D gene: .
CDR3 DNA: TGTGCCAGCAGCAAACTCTCCGGGTTAACCGGGGAGCTGTTTTTT
CDR3 protein: CASSKLSGLTGELFF

J gene: TRBJ2-1
clone size: few
V gene: TRBV27
CDR3 length: 15
D gene: .
CDR3 DNA: TGTGCCAGCAGCCCCGGAGGGGGCCCCTACAATGAGCAGTTCTTC
CDR3 protein: CASSPGGGPYNEQFF

J gene: TRBJ1-1
clone size: .
V gene: TRBV7-2
CDR3 length: 14
D gene: .
CDR3 DNA: TGTGCCAGCAGCTTAGCGGGGGGTCCCACTGAAGCTTTCTTT
CDR3 protein: CASSLAGGPTEAFF

J gene: TRBJ1-2
clone size: .
V gene: TRBV7-2
CDR3 length: 14
D gene: TRBD1
CDR3 DNA: TGTGCCAGCAGCTTAAACAGGGGCGGCTATGGCTACACCTTC
CDR3 protein: CASSLNRGGYGYTF

J gene: TRBJ2-1
clone size: .
V gene: TRBV19
CDR3 length: 14
D gene: TRBD1
CDR3 DNA: TGTGCCAGCACAGGGGACAGCTCCTACAATGAGCAGTTCTTC
CDR3 protein: CASTGDSSYNEQFF

J gene: TRBJ1-4
clone size: .
V gene: TRBV25-1
CDR3 length: 16
D gene: .
CDR3 DNA: TGTGCCAGCAGTGTTGGGCGCTTGGCAACTAATGAAAAACTGTTTTTT
CDR3 protein: CASSVGRLATNEKLFF

J gene: TRBJ2-2
clone size: few
V gene: TRBV15
CDR3 length: 15
D gene: .
CDR3 DNA: TGTGCCACCAGCACGCGTACCCGCTACACCGGGGAGCTGTTTTTT
CDR3 protein: CATSTRTRYTGELFF

J gene: TRBJ2-2
clone size: .
V gene: TRBV7-9
CDR3 length: 14
D gene: .
CDR3 DNA: TGTGCCAGCAGTCCGATGAGCGTTGGCGGGGAGCTGTTTTTT
CDR3 protein: CASSPMSVGGELFF

J gene: TRBJ1-2
clone size: .
V gene: TRBV9
CDR3 length: 16
D gene: .
CDR3 DNA: TGTGCCAGCAGCGTAGAGGCGGTTAGGCTGGACTATGGCTACACCTTC
CDR3 protein: CASSVEAVRLDYGYTF

J gene: TRBJ1-2
clone size: .
V gene: TRBV7-9
CDR3 length: 14
D gene: .
CDR3 DNA: TGTTCCAGCAGTCACACTCCAGGGGAGGGTGGCTACACCTTC
CDR3 protein: CSSSHTPGEGGYTF

J gene: TRBJ2-5
clone size: .
V gene: TRBV29-1
CDR3 length: 10
D gene: .
CDR3 DNA: TGCAGCGCCGGGGAGGAGACCCAGTACTTC
CDR3 protein: CSAGEETQYF

J gene: TRBJ2-7
clone size: .
V gene: TRBV18
CDR3 length: 14
D gene: .
CDR3 DNA: TGTGCCAGCTCACCCCGTCAGGGGAGCTACGAGCAGTACTTC
CDR3 protein: CASSPRQGSYEQYF

J gene: TRBJ2-7
clone size: .
V gene: TRBV7-8
CDR3 length: 11
D gene: .
CDR3 DNA: TGTGCCAGCAGCACAGGTCCTCCTAAGGACTTC
CDR3 protein: CASSTGPPKDF

J gene: TRBJ1-2
clone size: .
V gene: TRBV11-2
CDR3 length: 13
D gene: TRBD1
CDR3 DNA: TGTGCCAGCTCTCCGGACAGGGGCTATGGCTACACCTTC
CDR3 protein: CASSPDRGYGYTF

J gene: TRBJ2-7
clone size: .
V gene: TRBV9
CDR3 length: 14
D gene: TRBD1
CDR3 DNA: TGTGCCAGCAGCGTAAGACAGGGGGAAGGAGAGCAGTACTTC
CDR3 protein: CASSVRQGEGEQYF

J gene: TRBJ2-5
clone size: .
V gene: TRBV7-2
CDR3 length: 14
D gene: .
CDR3 DNA: TGTGCCAGCAGCTTCGAACGAGGCCAAGAGACCCAGTACTTC
CDR3 protein: CASSFERGQETQYF

J gene: TRBJ2-3
clone size: .
V gene: TRBV5-1
CDR3 length: 15
D gene: .
CDR3 DNA: TGCGCCAGCAGCTTGGCAGGGGCAGCTGGAGATACGCAGTATTTT
CDR3 protein: CASSLAGAAGDTQYF

J gene: TRBJ1-2
clone size: once
V gene: TRBV5-6
CDR3 length: 13
D gene: .
CDR3 DNA: TGTGCCAGCAGCTTCGGGGAGTTCTATGGCTACACCTTC
CDR3 protein: CASSFGEFYGYTF

J gene: TRBJ2-1
clone size: once
V gene: TRBV7-2
CDR3 length: 15
D gene: TRBD2
CDR3 DNA: TGTGCCAGCAGCTTGGGACTAGGAACTTACAATGAGCAGTTCTTC
CDR3 protein: CASSLGLGTYNEQFF

J gene: TRBJ2-3
clone size: .
V gene: TRBV11-2
CDR3 length: 15
D gene: .
CDR3 DNA: TGTGCCAGCAGCTTAGAAGGGACTAGCACAGATACGCAGTATTTT
CDR3 protein: CASSLEGTSTDTQYF

J gene: TRBJ2-1
clone size: .
V gene: TRBV9
CDR3 length: 15
D gene: .
CDR3 DNA: TGTGCCAGCAGCTCAACTATAGTAGCCTACAATGAGCAGTTCTTC
CDR3 protein: CASSSTIVAYNEQFF

J gene: TRBJ1-5
clone size: .
V gene: TRBV30
CDR3 length: 14
D gene: .
CDR3 DNA: TGTGCCTGGAGTGTACTAGCAGGGAATCAGCCCCAGCATTTT
CDR3 protein: CAWSVLAGNQPQHF